Given below is one T cell receptor (beta chain) in context. Trimming stripped 3 bases from V and 2 bases from J, with 11 bases between. Looked up from germline, CDR1 is SQVTM and CDR2 is ANQGSEA. The CDR3 length is 13 residues. This sample stems from a study of blood T cell repertoires in COVID-19. Study summary: Donors in the United States, Italy and Spain gave samples during acute or convalescent COVID-19. From T cells, B-cell-depleted T cells, or PBMCs came the material, which was cDNA or gDNA.

Enrolment of Seattle patients took place during active infection, and they were followed longitudinally. In the original analysis: By means of reference gene primer amplification, nucleated cell counts were estimated. Using immunoSEQ multiplex PCR, the repertoire was profiled, and TCRdb retains in-frame clones only, with some absent. V, J and clone size are taken as reported in that table, and D and trimming were inferred from the DNA itself. This table has hundreds of thousands of clones, nearly 90% appearing once. The chain couples TRBV29-1 to TRBJ2-7; D is perhaps TRBD2 (5 bases). This sequence originates from a woman in her 40s with COVID-19, enrolled during active disease. What was sequenced was peripheral blood. DNA of the CDR3: TGCAGCGTTGAGGGCCCGGGAACCTACGAGCAGTACTTC. Translation gives CSVEGPGTYEQYF.